This entry lists 15 T cell receptor beta chains sequenced from one sample in a study of blood T cell repertoires in COVID-19. The data were produced by immunoSEQ multiplex PCR, yet TCRdb's version contains in-frame clones alone and is incomplete. The repertoire includes 140,000 to 150,000 clones, roughly 88% of them detected once, and about 2% sits in the top ten. Sequencing was carried out using peripheral blood. The receptor source for this set is a man aged 70 or older with acute or convalescent COVID-19.

The J gene is TRBJ1-5, the V gene TRBV2; TRBD1 agrees at 7 bases. Trimming took 2 bases from V and 7 from J; bases not matched to a gene: 5. Germline V gene sequence: CDR1 SNHLY, CDR2 FYNNEI. The CDR3 has 14 residues. The CDR3 is CASSEQGEGQPQHF. The CDR3 nucleotides are TGTGCCAGCAGTGAACAGGGGGAAGGGCAGCCCCAGCATTTT.

The rearrangement uses TRBV29-1 and TRBJ2-7, with a weak D call TRBD1 (6 bases). The CDR3 has 13 residues. CDR1 SQVTM and CDR2 ANQGSEA come from the germline V gene. Deletions cut 6 bases from V and 3 bases from J, with 15 bases between. Here the CDR3 reads CSVWDRGIYEQYF. The CDR3 DNA is TGCAGCGTCTGGGATAGGGGGATCTACGAGCAGTACTTC.

This clone was picked up a small number of times. The CDR3: CASKQGGGNQPQHF. DNA of the CDR3: TGTGCCAGCAAGCAGGGTGGAGGCAATCAGCCCCAGCATTTT. This rearrangement joins TRBV28 to TRBJ1-5; D might be TRBD1 (5 bases). Germline V gene data show CDR1 as MDHEN and CDR2 as SYDVKM. The CDR3 extends over 14 amino acids. V lost 7 bases, J lost 2 bases, and 12 bases lay in between.

CDR3 DNA: TGTGCCAGCAGAAAGAGGGCCACGAGCACCCACGAGCAGTACTTC. Its protein product is CASRKRATSTHEQYF. This sequence joins TRBV6-1 and TRBJ2-7; a possible D gene is TRBD2 (5 bases). The CDR3 contains 15 residues. Germline CDR1 MNHNS, CDR2 SASEGT. Deletions cut 6 bases from V and 5 bases from J, with 20 bases between.

The rearrangement uses TRBV5-4 and TRBJ2-5, with 7 bases aligning to TRBD2. Trimming at V came to 0 bases and at J to 2 bases, leaving 7 bases not matched to a gene. The CDR3 is made up of 16 amino acids. CDR1 is SGHNT and CDR2 is YYREEE in the germline V gene (reference sequence). The CDR3 coding sequence is TGTGCCAGCAGCTTGGGGGTGGCGGGGGAACAAGAGACCCAGTACTTC. It is translated as CASSLGVAGEQETQYF.

The CDR3 sequence: CASSPRTVNQPQHF. CDR3 nucleotide sequence: TGTGCCAGCAGTCCCCGGACAGTGAATCAGCCCCAGCATTTT. V is TRBV28 and J is TRBJ1-5; possibly TRBD1 for D (6 bases). This CDR3 has 14 residues. V lost 5 bases and J lost 4, with 12 bases in between. Germline CDR1 reads MDHEN; CDR2 reads SYDVKM. The variable domain in full, with the rest retrieved from reference TRBV28 and TRBJ1-5, is DVKVTQSSRYLVKRTGEKVFLECVQDMDHENMFWYRQDPGLGLRLIYFSYDVKMKEKGDIPEGYSVSREKKERFSLILESASTNQTSMYLCASSPRTVNQPQHFGDGTRLSIL.

This chain connects TRBV5-1 to TRBJ2-5; D possibly corresponds to TRBD2 (6 bases). Trimming pared 4 bases from V and 3 bases from J, leaving 10 bases between. From germline, CDR1 is SGHRS and CDR2 YFSETQ. This CDR3 has 13 residues. CDR3 nucleotides: TGCGCCAGCAGCGTTCCGGGGGAAGAGACCCAGTACTTC. It translates to CASSVPGEETQYF.

This clone was recorded a few times. The chain is built from TRBV5-1 and TRBJ1-1; no clear D. The V gene's germline CDR1 is SGHRS and CDR2 YFSETQ. The CDR3 covers 13 residues. Trimming stripped 0 bases from V and 10 bases from J, with 13 bases between. In nucleotides, the CDR3 is TGCGCCAGCAGCTTGGCACAACGGGGTTCAGCTTTCTTT. Amino acid sequence: CASSLAQRGSAFF.

In nucleotides, the CDR3 is TGTGCCTCAAGCAGGGCGACAGGGGGCATCCATGGCTACACCTTC. Its protein is CASSRATGGIHGYTF. This sequence joins TRBV5-4 and TRBJ1-2; TRBD1 agrees at 10 bases. Germline V lookup: CDR1 SGHNT, CDR2 YYREEE (reference sequence). This CDR3 is 15 amino acids long. The V segment lost 10 bases and the J segment 6 bases; nucleotides outside the gene matches: 15.

The gene calls are TRBV19 and TRBJ2-1; 7 nucleotides agree with TRBD2. Germline V lookup: CDR1 LNHDA, CDR2 SQIVND (reference sequence). Trimming removed 1 base from V and 8 bases from J; junction bases left unmatched: 5. The CDR3 is made up of 14 amino acids. The CDR3 nucleotides read TGTGCCAGTAGTATAGGGCGGGAGAGGGATGAGCAGTTCTTC. Its translation: CASSIGRERDEQFF. Supplemented by reference TRBV19 and TRBJ2-1, the full variable domain reads DGGITQSPKYLFRKEGQNVTLSCEQNLNHDAMYWYRQDPGQGLRLIYYSQIVNDFQKGDIAEGYSVSREKKESFPLTVTSAQKNPTAFYLCASSIGRERDEQFFGPGTRLTVL.

J is TRBJ2-7 and V is TRBV24-1, with TRBD2 as a possible D gene (6 bases). V lost 8 bases and J lost 3, with 16 bases in between. The CDR3 contains 14 residues. Germline assignment: CDR1 KGHDR and CDR2 SFDVKD. The CDR3 region is CATIPPPGLYEQYF. The CDR3 bases are TGTGCCACCATCCCCCCCCCGGGACTCTACGAGCAGTACTTC.

The chain couples TRBV27 to TRBJ1-1; no clear D. The length of the CDR3 is 14 residues. The ends were cut back, 5 bases at V and 11 bases at J, with 21 bases in the middle. Germline V gene data show CDR1 as MNHEY and CDR2 as SMNVEV (reference sequence). The CDR3 sequence: CASSPNLRSPRAFF. CDR3 DNA sequence: TGTGCCAGCAGTCCGAACCTACGTTCGCCTCGGGCTTTCTTT.

This clone was seen just once. V usage is TRBV7-9 and J usage is TRBJ2-4, with D hard to call. V lost 5 bases, J lost 1 base, and 9 bases lay in between. The CDR3 sequence is 14 residues long. Per germline, CDR1 SEHNR and CDR2 FQNEAQ (reference sequence). The CDR3 sequence: CASSPPGAKNIQYF. Written as DNA, the CDR3 is TGTGCCAGCAGCCCCCCGGGTGCCAAAAACATTCAGTACTTC.

The V gene is TRBV3-1 (or the pseudogene TRBV3-2), the J gene TRBJ2-2, with 7 bases lining up with TRBD2. The CDR3 length is 16 residues. Germline values: CDR1 LGHDT, CDR2 YNNKEL (reference sequence). Losses at the gene ends were 0 bases for V and 1 base for J; bases not matched to a gene: 2. CDR3 loop: CASSQDPGGNTGELFF. As DNA, the CDR3 is TGTGCCAGCAGCCAAGATCCGGGGGGGAACACCGGGGAGCTGTTTTTT.

This CDR3 is CASSTGGAGNQPQHF. The CDR3, as DNA: TGTGCCAGCAGTACAGGGGGCGCGGGCAATCAGCCCCAGCATTTT. The rearrangement joins TRBV2 to TRBJ1-5; 9 bases are a match to TRBD1. Germline CDR1 reads SNHLY; CDR2 reads FYNNEI. The CDR3 is 15 residues long. V was clipped by 5 bases and J by 2 bases; unmatched bases: 4.